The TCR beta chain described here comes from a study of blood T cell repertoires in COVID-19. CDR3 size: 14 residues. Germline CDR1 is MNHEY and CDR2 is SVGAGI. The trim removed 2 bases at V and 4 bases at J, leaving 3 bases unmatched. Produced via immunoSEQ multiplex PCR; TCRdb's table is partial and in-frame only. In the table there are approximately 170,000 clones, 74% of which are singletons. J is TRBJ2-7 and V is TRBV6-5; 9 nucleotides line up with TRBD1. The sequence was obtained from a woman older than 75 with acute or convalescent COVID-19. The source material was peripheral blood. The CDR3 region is CASSYRDREYEQYF. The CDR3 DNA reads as TGTGCCAGCAGTTACCGGGACAGGGAGTACGAGCAGTACTTC.